The 27 T cell receptor beta chains below were found in one sample sequenced in a study of cytomegalovirus exposure and HLA in healthy donors. 13 Jbeta primers and 60 Vbeta primers were used for the PCR. Assay: immunoSEQ multiplex PCR; the TCRdb copy retains only in-frame clones and omits some. The sample shows about 110,000 clones, 69% of them seen only once. What was sequenced was PBMCs. Receptors originate from a woman in her seventies in good health and CMV-seropositive.

The rearrangement links TRBV19 to TRBJ1-6, with 9 bases lining up with TRBD1. J gave up 9 bases and V 4 bases, and 4 bases lay outside the gene matches. CDR3 length: 14 residues. Germline V gene sequence: CDR1 LNHDA, CDR2 SQIVND (reference sequence). The CDR3 sequence is CASSNDRGVSPLHF. The CDR3 nucleotides are TGTGCCAGTAGTAACGACAGGGGGGTTTCACCCCTCCACTTT.

The gene calls are TRBV10-2 and TRBJ1-4, with D possibly being TRBD1 (5 bases). V shed 6 bases and J shed 7 bases, with 15 bases lying between them. The CDR3 consists of 14 residues. The V gene's germline CDR1 is WSHSY and CDR2 SAAADI. CDR3 coding DNA: TGCGCCAGCAGCCAGGGTAAATTAACTGAAAAACTGTTTTTT. Amino acid sequence: CASSQGKLTEKLFF.

The DNA for the CDR3 is TGTGCCAGCAGCATCACCCGACTAGCGGGGGGCCAGACCTACGAGCAGTACTTC. Its translation: CASSITRLAGGQTYEQYF. The rearrangement joins TRBV21-1 to TRBJ2-7; TRBD2 reflects the table's D call only, with no check against the DNA. TRBV21-1 is a documented pseudogene. The CDR3 length is 18 residues.

The rearrangement joins TRBV6-1 to TRBJ2-3; 8 bases are shared with TRBD2. V lost 2 bases to trimming and J lost 2 bases; unmatched junction nucleotides: 6. CDR3 length: 16 amino acids. Germline lookup yields CDR1 MNHNS and CDR2 SASEGT. DNA for the CDR3: TGTGCCAGCAGTGAATCCGCGGGGGGCTTCACAGATACGCAGTATTTT. It specifies CASSESAGGFTDTQYF.

The chain recombines TRBV20-1 with TRBJ1-4; D is undetermined. CDR1 and CDR2 from the germline V gene are DFQATT and SNEGSKA (reference sequence). CDR3 length: 11 residues. Trimming removed 6 bases at V and 7 bases at J, with 9 bases between. CDR3 DNA: TGCAGTGCCGACCGGGGTGAAAAACTGTTTTTT. It yields the protein CSADRGEKLFF.

This chain joins TRBV30 and TRBJ1-5, with 7 bases fitting TRBD1. The V segment lost 2 bases and the J segment 4 bases; nucleotides outside the gene matches: 2. CDR1 and CDR2 from the germline V gene are GTSNPN and SVGIG (reference sequence). This CDR3 is built from 13 residues. The CDR3 DNA sequence: TGTGCCTGGAGTATACAGGGGAATCAGCCCCAGCATTTT. Its translation: CAWSIQGNQPQHF. The variable domain in full, completed from reference TRBV30 and TRBJ1-5, reads SQTIHQWPATLVQPVGSPLSLECTVEGTSNPNLYWYRQAAGRGLQLLFYSVGIGQISSEVPQNLSASRPQDRQFILSSKKLLLSDSGFYLCAWSIQGNQPQHFGDGTRLSIL.

The gene calls are TRBV7-2 and TRBJ1-2; D not certain. This CDR3 is 14 amino acids long. Looked up from germline, CDR1 is SGHTA and CDR2 is FQGNSA. V was clipped by 4 bases and J by 0 bases, with 9 bases between them. CDR3 amino acids: CASSSLTSNYGYTF. CDR3 bases: TGTGCCAGCAGCTCCCTGACATCTAACTATGGCTACACCTTC.

The rearrangement joins TRBV6-4 to TRBJ1-1, with 7 bases that match TRBD1. Trimming cost V 6 bases and J 1 base; bases outside gene matches: 8. The CDR3 is made up of 15 amino acids. The germline gives CDR1 MRHNA, CDR2 SNTAGT. The CDR3, as DNA: TGTGCCAGCAGGAAACTACAGGGGAAGAACACTGAAGCTTTCTTT. This translates into CASRKLQGKNTEAFF.

The chain links TRBV7-8 to TRBJ1-3; D remains ambiguous. CDR1 SGHVS and CDR2 FQNEAQ come from the germline V gene. The CDR3 is made up of 15 amino acids. Trimming left V 2 bases short and J 0 bases short, with 8 bases between. This CDR3 is CASSLMAFSGNTIYF. The CDR3 nucleotides are TGTGCCAGCAGCTTAATGGCCTTCTCTGGAAACACCATATATTTT. Together with reference TRBV7-8 and TRBJ1-3, the CDR3 gives the full variable domain: GAGVSQSPRYKVAKRGQDVALRCDPISGHVSLFWYQQALGQGPEFLTYFQNEAQLDKSGLPSDRFFAERPEGSVSTLKIQRTQQEDSAVYLCASSLMAFSGNTIYFGEGSWLTVV.

The chain joins TRBV2 to TRBJ2-5; D is undetermined. The CDR3 has 13 amino acids. V lost 3 bases and J lost 5, with 10 bases in between. The germline CDR1 and CDR2 sequences are SNHLY and FYNNEI. The CDR3 nucleotides are TGTGCCAGCAGTGAGAGGCAGTTGGAGACCCAGTACTTC. Translation: CASSERQLETQYF.

The chain links TRBV6-1 to TRBJ1-5; no firm D call. The CDR3 totals 13 residues. Germline CDR1 MNHNS, CDR2 SASEGT. The V gene lost 2 bases and the J gene lost 4 bases, with 6 bases spanning the gap. The CDR3 DNA reads TGTGCCAGCAGTGAATTAGAGAATCAGCCCCAGCATTTT. Amino acid sequence: CASSELENQPQHF.

The rearrangement uses TRBV7-9 and TRBJ2-3, with 9 bases identical to TRBD1. The trim removed 0 bases at V and 3 bases at J, leaving 1 base unmatched. This CDR3 comprises 15 residues. Germline V CDR1 and CDR2: SEHNR, FQNEAQ (reference sequence). CDR3 loop: CASSLAGQGTDTQYF. The CDR3 coding sequence is TGTGCCAGCAGCTTAGCGGGACAGGGAACAGATACGCAGTATTTT.

The V call is TRBV6-5, the J call TRBJ1-1; no clear D gene. The CDR3 is 14 residues long. From germline, CDR1 is MNHEY and CDR2 SVGAGI. V lost 5 bases and J 0 bases, leaving 10 bases between the germline ends. CDR3 bases: TGTGCCAGCAGTATCGGTCAGGTGAACACTGAAGCTTTCTTT. This translates into CASSIGQVNTEAFF.

This chain connects TRBV15 to TRBJ1-2, with D perhaps matching TRBD1 (5 bases). This CDR3 is 15 amino acids long. CDR1 and CDR2 (germline): LNHNV, YYDKDF (reference sequence). V lost 2 bases and J 2 bases, leaving 12 bases between the germline ends. The CDR3 DNA reads as TGTGCCACCAGCAGACTCGGGGGTGCCAACTATGGCTACACCTTC. Translation gives CATSRLGGANYGYTF.

This clone was counted between two and nine times. The chain carries TRBV30 and TRBJ1-6, with 10 bases that match TRBD1. Germline CDR1 is GTSNPN and CDR2 is SVGIG (reference sequence). This CDR3 spans 14 amino acids. J lost 11 bases, V lost 7 bases, and 11 bases had no gene match. CDR3 nucleotides: TGTGCCTTTCCTAACCGGGACAGGGGCCCACCCCTCCACTTT. Translated: CAFPNRDRGPPLHF.

The chain carries TRBV29-1 and TRBJ2-7, with 11 nucleotides matching TRBD2. This CDR3 is built from 16 residues. The V gene's germline CDR1 is SQVTM and CDR2 ANQGSEA. V shed 0 bases, J shed 7 bases, and the junction held 11 bases outside the gene matches. Here the CDR3 reads CSVEDHAGLAGGEQYF. CDR3 bases: TGCAGCGTTGAAGATCATGCTGGGCTAGCGGGGGGAGAGCAGTACTTC.

The chain uses TRBV5-1 and TRBJ2-1; 10 bases match TRBD2. The junction had 11 bases not matched to a gene; V was cut back by 0 bases and J by 8 bases. Looked up from germline, CDR1 is SGHRS and CDR2 is YFSETQ. CDR3 length: 17 residues. CDR3 in DNA: TGCGCCAGCAGCTTGGGATCAGCGGGGGGGCCTTCGGATGAGCAGTTCTTC. It yields the protein CASSLGSAGGPSDEQFF.

The chain links TRBV5-1 to TRBJ2-2; 12 bases match TRBD2. Germline CDR1 is SGHRS and CDR2 is YFSETQ. The ends lost 5 bases at V and 4 bases at J; junction bases unmatched: 6. This CDR3 is 16 amino acids long. CDR3 sequence (DNA): TGCGCCAGCAGGACGACTAGCGGGGGCCCCACCGGGGAGCTGTTTTTT. This codes for CASRTTSGGPTGELFF.

The rearrangement joins TRBV2 to TRBJ1-1; D is unclear. The ends were cut back, 0 bases at V and 10 bases at J, with 21 bases in the middle. The CDR3 is 16 residues long. The germline gives CDR1 SNHLY, CDR2 FYNNEI. CDR3 bases: TGTGCCAGCAGTGAAGCGCGACGGGATATCCTTTGGGGAGCTTTCTTT. Its translation is CASSEARRDILWGAFF.

The CDR3 protein is CASSLGGGRQEQYF. Here the CDR3 DNA reads TGTGCCAGCAGCTTAGGGGGGGGGCGACAAGAGCAGTACTTC. The chain recombines TRBV7-8 with TRBJ2-7, with D maybe TRBD2 (7 bases). The CDR3 spans 14 residues. Trimming took 1 base from V and 7 from J, leaving 14 bases between them. Looked up from germline, CDR1 is SGHVS and CDR2 is FQNEAQ.

The chain uses TRBV6-1 and TRBJ1-3; no firm D call. V was cut by 6 bases and J by 7 bases, with 19 bases left in between. This CDR3 comprises 15 residues. Germline lookup yields CDR1 MNHNS and CDR2 SASEGT. The CDR3 DNA is TGTGCCAGCAGGGACTCGGCGGCAAATCGGAACACCATATATTTT. Translated: CASRDSAANRNTIYF.

V usage is TRBV9 and J usage is TRBJ1-1, with D maybe TRBD1 (6 bases). With 4 bases removed from V and 1 base from J, the gap between germline ends came to 14 bases. Per germline, CDR1 SGDLS and CDR2 YYNGEE. There are 15 residues in the CDR3. The CDR3 region is CASSSSRGANTEAFF. The DNA for the CDR3 is TGTGCCAGCAGCTCATCCAGGGGCGCGAACACTGAAGCTTTCTTT.

The CDR3 loop is CASSLGSVSTDTQYF. CDR3 sequence (DNA): TGTGCCAGCAGCTTAGGGTCAGTGAGCACAGATACGCAGTATTTT. The genes are TRBV7-2 and TRBJ2-3; D not certain. Germline V gene sequence: CDR1 SGHTA, CDR2 FQGNSA. CDR3 length: 15 residues. V dropped 1 base and J dropped 0 bases, with 8 bases sitting between them. Filled out from reference TRBV7-2 and TRBJ2-3, the complete variable domain reads GAGVSQSPSNKVTEKGKDVELRCDPISGHTALYWYRQSLGQGLEFLIYFQGNSAPDKSGLPSDRFSAERTGGSVSTLTIQRTQQEDSAVYLCASSLGSVSTDTQYFGPGTRLTVL.

The CDR3 here is CASSQVQGNEAFF. In nucleotides, the CDR3 is TGTGCCAGCAGCCAAGTACAGGGGAATGAAGCTTTCTTT. V and J are TRBV4-2 and TRBJ1-1, with 7 nucleotides matching TRBD1. This CDR3 has 13 amino acids. CDR1 and CDR2 (germline): LGHNA, YNFKEQ. V shed 1 base, J shed 7 bases, and the junction held 3 bases outside the gene matches.

The rearrangement uses TRBV5-1 and TRBJ2-1; D possibly corresponds to TRBD1 (5 bases). The ends were cut back, 0 bases at V and 0 bases at J, with 7 bases in the middle. Germline V gives CDR1 SGHRS, CDR2 YFSETQ. The CDR3 runs 15 residues. DNA for the CDR3: TGCGCCAGCAGCTTGGTTACAGGCTCCTACAATGAGCAGTTCTTC. Protein product: CASSLVTGSYNEQFF.

The rearrangement joins TRBV18 to TRBJ1-1, with D possibly matching TRBD1 (5 bases). There are 15 residues in the CDR3. Germline V gives CDR1 KGHSH, CDR2 LQKENI. The ends were cut back, 1 base at V and 4 bases at J, with 13 bases in the middle. The CDR3 DNA reads TGTGCCAGCTCACCACTTTCCGGGAGGGGCACTGAAGCTTTCTTT. Amino acid sequence: CASSPLSGRGTEAFF.

The gene calls are TRBV27 and TRBJ1-2; TRBD1 aligns across 7 bases. The germline CDR1 and CDR2 sequences are MNHEY and SMNVEV (reference sequence). This CDR3 spans 14 amino acids. V dropped 5 bases and J dropped 2; count of bases not matched to a gene: 5. The CDR3: CASSAQQGNYGYTF. The CDR3 region has the DNA TGTGCCAGCAGTGCCCAACAGGGGAACTATGGCTACACCTTC.